This T cell receptor beta chain was documented in a study of shared clonotypes between healthy human individuals. Each donor was a Caucasian adult residing in Nashville, Tennessee. On sorted subsets, replicate PCRs used about 0.2 ug DNA, or 30,000 or so T cell genomes. Profiling relied on immunoSEQ multiplex PCR, and the TCRdb table lists in-frame clones only, not all of them. This table has under 1,100,000 clones, 65% to 75% appearing once. Sequenced material: memory CD4+ T cells sorted from blood. Subset in this sample: CD45RA-negative fraction. The sequence was obtained from a man aged 18-30 years in good health.

Written as DNA, the CDR3 is TGCGCCACCCGCAATCAAGCGGGAGGGCCCGCCGATGAGCAGTTCTTC. Translated: CATRNQAGGPADEQFF. The chain is built from TRBV5-1 and TRBJ2-1; 10 positions agree with TRBD2. V lost 9 bases, J lost 8 bases, and 17 bases stayed unmatched. In germline, CDR1 is SGHRS, CDR2 YFSETQ. The CDR3 extends over 16 amino acids.